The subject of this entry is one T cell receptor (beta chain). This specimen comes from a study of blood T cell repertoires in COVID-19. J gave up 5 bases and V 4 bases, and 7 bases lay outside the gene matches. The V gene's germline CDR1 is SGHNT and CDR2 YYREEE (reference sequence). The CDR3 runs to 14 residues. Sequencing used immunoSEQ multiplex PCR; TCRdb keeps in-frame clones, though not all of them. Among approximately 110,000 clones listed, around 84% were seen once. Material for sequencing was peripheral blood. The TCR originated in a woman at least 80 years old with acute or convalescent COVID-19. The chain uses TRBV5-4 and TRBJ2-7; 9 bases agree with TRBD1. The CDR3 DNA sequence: TGTGCCAGCAGCCCACGGACAGGGGACAACGAGCAGTACTTC. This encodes CASSPRTGDNEQYF.